This T cell receptor beta chain was obtained from a study of T cell responses to AZD1222 COVID-19 vaccine. The data were produced by immunoSEQ multiplex PCR, yet TCRdb's version contains in-frame clones alone and is incomplete. Found here are tens of thousands of clones, 70% to 90% of them singletons; the top ten hold 15% to 20%. Germline assignment: CDR1 SGHKS and CDR2 YYEKEE (reference sequence). The V end was cut by 0 bases, the J end by 7 bases, with 11 bases between. This CDR3 spans 15 amino acids. In regard to this clone: No antigen is known for it.

Findings and limits, study-wide: Recipients of AZD1222 seropositive at baseline numbered only 5 or 6. Dominant at 160-218 and 743-854, vaccine-associated CD4 TCRs also spanned spike. Clonal diversity was possibly underestimated; the donors were predominantly white British and more often female. Vaccination with two AZD1222 doses was followed by a rise in Spike-specific TCR breadth and depth.

The sequences come from peripheral blood, collected on day 0 of AZD1222 vaccination. This sequence was found in an adult in good health. The gene calls are TRBV5-5 and TRBJ1-6; D ambiguous. The CDR3 DNA sequence: TGTGCCAGCAGCTTGGTCCCGGGCGGCAATTCACCCCTCCACTTT. It encodes CASSLVPGGNSPLHF.